Below are 2 T cell receptor beta chains sequenced from a single sample in a study of blood T cell repertoires in COVID-19 (dated by TCRdb to the early 2020s). Library prep was done by the immunoSEQ multiplex PCR assay. TCRdb retrieved this table from immuneACCESS and kept in-frame rearrangements only. Not all clones are present; in checked studies, unresolved V genes account for under half, and no reason is known for the remainder. For this sample the table gives approximately 100,000 clones, of which around four fifths were detected only once. Of the sample, around 4.8% falls within the top ten clones. The sequenced sample consisted of peripheral blood. Receptors originate from a man aged 55 to 70 with acute or convalescent COVID-19.

This chain links TRBV3-1 (or the pseudogene TRBV3-2) with TRBJ2-3; possibly TRBD1 for D (5 bases). Trimming took 5 bases from V and 4 from J, leaving 10 bases between them. The germline V gene has CDR1 LGHDT and CDR2 YNNKEL (reference sequence). This CDR3 region has 13 residues. This CDR3 reads CASSFRGSDTQYF. Written as DNA, the CDR3 is TGTGCCAGCAGCTTTAGGGGTTCAGATACGCAGTATTTT.

The V and J genes are TRBV10-3 and TRBJ2-1; TRBD1 matches at 9 bases. V lost 10 bases and J lost 2; bases outside the gene matches: 3. Germline CDR1 and CDR2: ENHRY and SYGVKD. The CDR3 consists of 13 residues. CDR3 DNA: TGTGCCACAGGGGACAGGGCCTACAATGAGCAGTTCTTC. Protein sequence: CATGDRAYNEQFF.